The clone carrying this T cell receptor beta chain occurred a few times. Its antigen is unknown. V was clipped by 5 bases and J by 4 bases; unmatched bases: 2. The CDR3 length is 14 residues. Germline CDR1 reads SEHNR; CDR2 reads FQNEAQ (reference sequence). The sample originates from a study of beta chain features in type 1 diabetes. In the study overall: No age, gender or cell yield differences were seen between patients and healthy donors. Overall study findings and caveats: Moderate but significant shortening of TCRB CDR3s was recorded in all four CD4+ subsets from Type 1 diabetes patients.

The authors reverse transcribed all of the isolated RNA, so sequencing captured expressed TCRB transcripts. TCRdb's copy holds only in-frame clones and misses some; the assay was immunoSEQ multiplex PCR. Among about 620,000 clones listed, roughly a sixth were seen once. Sequenced input: naive CD4+ T cells from blood. This TCR derives from a young man in good health. The J gene is TRBJ2-5, the V gene TRBV7-9, with TRBD2 matching 12 bases. CDR3 bases: TGTGCCAGCAGCCAGACTAGCGGGGGAGAGACCCAGTACTTC. This codes for CASSQTSGGETQYF.